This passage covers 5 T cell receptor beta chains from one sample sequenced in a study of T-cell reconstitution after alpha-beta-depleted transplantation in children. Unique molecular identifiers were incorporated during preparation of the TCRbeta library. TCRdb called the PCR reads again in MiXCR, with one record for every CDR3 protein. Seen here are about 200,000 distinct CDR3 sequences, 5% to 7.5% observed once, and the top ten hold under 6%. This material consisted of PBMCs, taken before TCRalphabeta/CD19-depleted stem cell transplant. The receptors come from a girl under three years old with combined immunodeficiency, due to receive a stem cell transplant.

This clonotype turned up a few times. CDR3 region: CAWSVGATDTQYF. In DNA, the CDR3 is TGTGCCTGGAGTGTTGGTGCTACAGATACGCAGTATTTT. The gene calls are TRBV30 and TRBJ2-3, with unresolved D. V was pared by 0 bases and J by 3 bases, with 7 bases between. The CDR3 is made up of 13 amino acids. Germline CDR1 reads GTSNPN; CDR2 reads SVGIG (reference sequence).

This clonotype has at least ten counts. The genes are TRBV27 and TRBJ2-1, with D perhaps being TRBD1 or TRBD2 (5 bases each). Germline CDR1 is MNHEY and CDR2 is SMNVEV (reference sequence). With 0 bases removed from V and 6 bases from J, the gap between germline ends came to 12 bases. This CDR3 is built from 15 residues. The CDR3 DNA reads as TGTGCCAGCAGTTTATCAGCTGGGACGGCCAATGAGCAGTTCTTC. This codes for CASSLSAGTANEQFF.

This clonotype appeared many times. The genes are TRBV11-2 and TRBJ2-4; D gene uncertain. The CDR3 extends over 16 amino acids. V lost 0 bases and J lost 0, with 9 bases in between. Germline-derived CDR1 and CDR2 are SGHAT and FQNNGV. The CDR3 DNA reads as TGTGCCAGCAGCTTAGACGGTTGGCTAGCCAAAAACATTCAGTACTTC. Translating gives CASSLDGWLAKNIQYF.

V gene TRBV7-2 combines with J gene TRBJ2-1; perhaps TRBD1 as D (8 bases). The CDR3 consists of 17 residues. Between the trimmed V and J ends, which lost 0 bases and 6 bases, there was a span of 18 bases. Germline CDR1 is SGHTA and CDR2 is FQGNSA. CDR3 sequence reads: CASSLAHRGGPSNEQFF. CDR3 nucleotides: TGTGCCAGCAGCTTAGCTCACAGGGGGGGTCCTTCCAATGAGCAGTTCTTC. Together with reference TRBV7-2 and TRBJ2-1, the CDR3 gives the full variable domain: GAGVSQSPSNKVTEKGKDVELRCDPISGHTALYWYRQSLGQGLEFLIYFQGNSAPDKSGLPSDRFSAERTGGSVSTLTIQRTQQEDSAVYLCASSLAHRGGPSNEQFFGPGTRLTVL.

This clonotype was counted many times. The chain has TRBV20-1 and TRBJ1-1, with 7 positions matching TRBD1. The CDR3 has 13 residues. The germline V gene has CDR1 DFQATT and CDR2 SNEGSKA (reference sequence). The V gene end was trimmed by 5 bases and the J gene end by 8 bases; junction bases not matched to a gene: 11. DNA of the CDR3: TGCAGTGCTTATCTGGACAGGTGGTTCGAAGCTTTCTTT. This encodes CSAYLDRWFEAFF.